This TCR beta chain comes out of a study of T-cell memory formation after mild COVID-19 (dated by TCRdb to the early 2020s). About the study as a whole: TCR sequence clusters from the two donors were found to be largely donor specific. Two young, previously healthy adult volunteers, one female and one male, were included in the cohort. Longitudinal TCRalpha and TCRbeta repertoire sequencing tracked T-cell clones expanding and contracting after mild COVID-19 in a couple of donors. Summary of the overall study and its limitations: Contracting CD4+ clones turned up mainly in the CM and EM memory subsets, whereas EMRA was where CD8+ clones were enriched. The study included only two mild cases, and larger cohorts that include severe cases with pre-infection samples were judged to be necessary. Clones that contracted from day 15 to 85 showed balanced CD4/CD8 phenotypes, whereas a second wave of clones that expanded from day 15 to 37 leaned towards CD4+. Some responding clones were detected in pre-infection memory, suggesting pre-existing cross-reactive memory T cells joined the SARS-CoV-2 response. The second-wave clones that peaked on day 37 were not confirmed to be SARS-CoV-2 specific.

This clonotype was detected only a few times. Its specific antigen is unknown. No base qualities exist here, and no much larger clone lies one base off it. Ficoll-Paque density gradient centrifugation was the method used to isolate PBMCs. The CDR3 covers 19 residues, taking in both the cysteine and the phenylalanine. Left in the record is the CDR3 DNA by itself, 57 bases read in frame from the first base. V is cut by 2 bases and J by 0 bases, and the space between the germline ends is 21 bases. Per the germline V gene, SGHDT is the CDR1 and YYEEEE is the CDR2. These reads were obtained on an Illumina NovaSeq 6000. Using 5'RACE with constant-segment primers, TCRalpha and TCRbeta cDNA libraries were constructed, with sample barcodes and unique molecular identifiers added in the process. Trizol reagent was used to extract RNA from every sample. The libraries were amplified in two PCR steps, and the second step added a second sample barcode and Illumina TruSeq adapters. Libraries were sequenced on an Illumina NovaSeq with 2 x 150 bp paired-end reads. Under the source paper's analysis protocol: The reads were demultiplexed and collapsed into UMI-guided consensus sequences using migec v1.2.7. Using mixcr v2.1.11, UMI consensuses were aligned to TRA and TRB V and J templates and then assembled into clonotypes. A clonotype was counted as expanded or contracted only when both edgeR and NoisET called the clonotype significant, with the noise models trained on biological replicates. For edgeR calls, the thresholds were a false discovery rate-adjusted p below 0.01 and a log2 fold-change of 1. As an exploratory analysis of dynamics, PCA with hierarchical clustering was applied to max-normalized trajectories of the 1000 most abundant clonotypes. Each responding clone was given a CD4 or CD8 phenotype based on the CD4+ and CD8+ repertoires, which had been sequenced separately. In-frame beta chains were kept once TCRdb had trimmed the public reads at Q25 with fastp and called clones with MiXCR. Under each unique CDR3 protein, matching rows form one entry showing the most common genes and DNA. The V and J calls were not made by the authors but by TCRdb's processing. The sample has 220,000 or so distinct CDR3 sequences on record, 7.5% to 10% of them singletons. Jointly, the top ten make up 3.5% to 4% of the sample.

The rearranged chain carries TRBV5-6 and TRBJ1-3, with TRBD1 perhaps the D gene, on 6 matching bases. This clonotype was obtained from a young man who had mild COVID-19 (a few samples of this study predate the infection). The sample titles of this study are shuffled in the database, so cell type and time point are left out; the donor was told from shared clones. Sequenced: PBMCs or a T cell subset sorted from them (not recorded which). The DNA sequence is TGTGCCAGCAGCTTCCGACGAACAGGGACGGCCCTCTCTGGAAACACCATATATTTT. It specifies CASSFRRTGTALSGNTIYF. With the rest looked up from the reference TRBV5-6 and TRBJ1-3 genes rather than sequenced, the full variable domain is DAGVTQSPTHLIKTRGQQVTLRCSPKSGHDTVSWYQQALGQGPQFIFQYYEEEERQRGNFPDRFSGHQFPNYSSELNVNALLLGDSALYLCASSFRRTGTALSGNTIYFGEGSWLTVV.